The 9 T cell receptor beta chains presented below share a single source sample, sequenced in a study of T cells in Graves' hyperthyroidism and ophthalmopathy. TCR beta CDR3 regions were amplified from RNA transcripts. With the HTBI primer set, the TCR CDR3 went through a first round of RT-PCR. TCRdb re-derived calls from the multiplex PCR reads in MiXCR, one entry per CDR3 protein. In the table there are 300,000 to 400,000 distinct CDR3 sequences, around 15% of which are singletons. The specimen was blood. These TCRs come from a woman aged 25 to 39 with Graves' ophthalmopathy.

This clonotype was seen many times. The chain joins TRBV2 to TRBJ2-5, with a tentative D call TRBD1 (6 bases). This CDR3 region has 12 residues. Germline values: CDR1 SNHLY, CDR2 FYNNEI. V was trimmed by 11 bases and J by 0 bases, leaving 10 bases between them. DNA for the CDR3: TGTGCCGGGCAGGGGTACCAAGAGACCCAGTACTTC. It yields the protein CAGQGYQETQYF. Supplemented by reference TRBV2 and TRBJ2-5, the full variable domain reads EPEVTQTPSHQVTQMGQEVILRCVPISNHLYFYWYRQILGQKVEFLVSFYNNEISEKSEIFDDQFSVERPDGSNFTLKIRSTKLEDSAMYFCAGQGYQETQYFGPGTRLLVL.

This clonotype was seen many times. The chain links TRBV7-8 to TRBJ1-5; no reliable D call. The CDR3 runs to 13 residues. Germline lookup yields CDR1 SGHVS and CDR2 FQNEAQ. The V and J ends lost 5 bases and 6 bases respectively, with 11 bases between them. The CDR3 loop reads CASSPIAIQPQHF. CDR3 coding DNA: TGTGCCAGCAGCCCAATCGCCATTCAGCCCCAGCATTTT.

DNA for the CDR3: TGTGCCAGCAGCGCAGAAGGACAGGGCCATAACACAGATACGCAGTATTTT. This codes for CASSAEGQGHNTDTQYF. The rearrangement links TRBV7-6 to TRBJ2-3, with TRBD1 matching over 8 bases. The CDR3 spans 17 residues. V trimming: 5 bases; J trimming: 2 bases; junction bases outside the gene matches: 12. Germline loops: CDR1 SGHVS, CDR2 FNYEAQ.

This clonotype was detected ten times or more. V gene TRBV28 combines with J gene TRBJ1-5; D perhaps matches TRBD1 (5 bases). The V gene lost 5 bases and the J gene lost 7 bases, with 15 bases spanning the gap. The CDR3 is 14 amino acids. Germline CDR1 MDHEN, CDR2 SYDVKM. The CDR3 DNA sequence: TGTGCCAGCAGTGGGGGTTCACGGAACCAGCCCCAGCATTTT. Translated: CASSGGSRNQPQHF.

The table lists this clonotype with many counts. This CDR3 is CASSPRQRDTQYF. CDR3 DNA: TGTGCCAGCAGCCCCAGACAGAGAGATACGCAGTATTTT. V gene TRBV3-1 combines with J gene TRBJ2-3; a weak D match, TRBD1 (5 bases). With 4 bases removed from V and 5 bases from J, the gap between germline ends came to 10 bases. The CDR3 runs 13 residues. Germline CDR1 is LGHDT and CDR2 is YNNKEL (reference sequence).

This clonotype has at least ten counts. The V gene is TRBV7-9, the J gene TRBJ2-7; 7 bases line up with TRBD2. The CDR3 has 15 amino acids. The trim removed 5 bases at V and 3 bases at J, leaving 10 bases unmatched. Germline lookup yields CDR1 SEHNR and CDR2 FQNEAQ (reference sequence). The CDR3 loop reads CASSPRRGGGYEQYF. In DNA form, the CDR3 reads TGTGCCAGCAGCCCCCGGAGGGGCGGGGGCTACGAGCAGTACTTC.

This clonotype was observed many times. The chain is built from TRBV20-1 and TRBJ1-2, with D possibly TRBD1 on 6 matching bases. The V end was cut by 4 bases, the J end by 7 bases, with 22 bases between. The CDR3 is 15 residues long. CDR1 is DFQATT, CDR2 SNEGSKA, per germline (reference sequence). The CDR3, as DNA: TGCAGTGCTAAAAGAGGGGGGGAGGGGCTGCGTGGCTACACCTTC. As protein: CSAKRGGEGLRGYTF.

There are many counts of this clonotype. The genes are TRBV5-8 and TRBJ2-5; 14 bases map to TRBD2. Germline V gives CDR1 SGHTS, CDR2 YDEGEE. The trim removed 4 bases at V and 2 bases at J, leaving 7 bases unmatched. This CDR3 is built from 17 residues. CDR3 protein: CASSRGLAGAQQETQYF. DNA for the CDR3: TGTGCCAGCAGCAGGGGACTAGCGGGGGCACAACAAGAGACCCAGTACTTC.

This chain connects TRBV20-1 to TRBJ2-2; D gene unclear. The CDR3 loop spans 13 amino acids. CDR1 DFQATT and CDR2 SNEGSKA come from the germline V gene (reference sequence). V dropped 6 bases and J dropped 7 bases, with 15 bases sitting between them. CDR3 sequence reads: CSAENEVGGELFF. DNA for the CDR3: TGCAGTGCCGAAAACGAGGTGGGCGGGGAGCTGTTTTTT.